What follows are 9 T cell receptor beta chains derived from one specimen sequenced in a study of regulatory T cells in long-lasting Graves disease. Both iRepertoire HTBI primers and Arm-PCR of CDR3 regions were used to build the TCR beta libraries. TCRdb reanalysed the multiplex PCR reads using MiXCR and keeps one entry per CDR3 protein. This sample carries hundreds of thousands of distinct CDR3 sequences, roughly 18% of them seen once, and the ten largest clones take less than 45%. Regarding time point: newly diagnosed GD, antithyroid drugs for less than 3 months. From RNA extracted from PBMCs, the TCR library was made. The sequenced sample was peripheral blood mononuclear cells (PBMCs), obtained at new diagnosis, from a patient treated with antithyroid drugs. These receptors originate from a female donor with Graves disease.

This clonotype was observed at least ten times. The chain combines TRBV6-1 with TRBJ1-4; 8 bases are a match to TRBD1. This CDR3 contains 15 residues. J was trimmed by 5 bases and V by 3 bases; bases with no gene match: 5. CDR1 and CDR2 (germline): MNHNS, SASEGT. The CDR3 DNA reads TGTGCCAGCAGTGATCCGGGACAGGCGAATGAAAAACTGTTTTTT. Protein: CASSDPGQANEKLFF.

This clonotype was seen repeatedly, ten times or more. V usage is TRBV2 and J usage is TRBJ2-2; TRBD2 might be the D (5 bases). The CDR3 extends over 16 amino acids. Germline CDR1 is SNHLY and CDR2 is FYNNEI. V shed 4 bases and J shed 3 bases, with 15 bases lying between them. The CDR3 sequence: CASSGVLGSYTGELFF. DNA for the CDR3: TGTGCCAGCAGTGGGGTTCTAGGGAGTTACACCGGGGAGCTGTTTTTT.

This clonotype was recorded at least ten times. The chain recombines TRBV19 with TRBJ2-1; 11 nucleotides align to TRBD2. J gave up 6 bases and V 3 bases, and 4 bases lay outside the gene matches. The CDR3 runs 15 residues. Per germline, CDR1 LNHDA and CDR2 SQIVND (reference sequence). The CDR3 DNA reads TGTGCCAGTAGTATCGAGGGGACTAGCGGCAATGAGCAGTTCTTC. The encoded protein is CASSIEGTSGNEQFF. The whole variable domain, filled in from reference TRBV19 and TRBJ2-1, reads DGGITQSPKYLFRKEGQNVTLSCEQNLNHDAMYWYRQDPGQGLRLIYYSQIVNDFQKGDIAEGYSVSREKKESFPLTVTSAQKNPTAFYLCASSIEGTSGNEQFFGPGTRLTVL.

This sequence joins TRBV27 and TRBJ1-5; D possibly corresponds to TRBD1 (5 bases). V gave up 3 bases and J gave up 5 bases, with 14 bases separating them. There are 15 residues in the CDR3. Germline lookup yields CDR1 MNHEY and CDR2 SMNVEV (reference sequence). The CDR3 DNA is TGTGCCAGCAGTTTTACCGGGACCGACTATCAGCCCCAGCATTTT. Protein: CASSFTGTDYQPQHF.

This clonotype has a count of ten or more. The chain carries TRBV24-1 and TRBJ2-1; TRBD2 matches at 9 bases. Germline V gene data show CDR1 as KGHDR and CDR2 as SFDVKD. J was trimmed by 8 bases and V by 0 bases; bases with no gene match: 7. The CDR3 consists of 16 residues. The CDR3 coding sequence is TGTGCCACCAGTGATTTGGATAGCGGGAGTTTTGATGAGCAGTTCTTC. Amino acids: CATSDLDSGSFDEQFF.

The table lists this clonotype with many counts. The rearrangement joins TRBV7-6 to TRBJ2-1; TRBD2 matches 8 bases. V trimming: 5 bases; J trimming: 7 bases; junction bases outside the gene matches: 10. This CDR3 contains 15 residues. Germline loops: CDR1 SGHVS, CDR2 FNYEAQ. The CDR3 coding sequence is TGTGCCAGCAGCCCTCTCGGGACTAGTGTAAATGAGCAGTTCTTC. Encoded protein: CASSPLGTSVNEQFF.

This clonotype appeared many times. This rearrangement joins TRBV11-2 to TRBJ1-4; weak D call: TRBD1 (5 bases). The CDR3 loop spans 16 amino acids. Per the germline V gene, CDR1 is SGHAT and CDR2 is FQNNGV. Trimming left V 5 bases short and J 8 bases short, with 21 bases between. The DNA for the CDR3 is TGTGCCAGCAGCGGGGGGAGGACCTGGGGGTCCGAAAAACTGTTTTTT. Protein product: CASSGGRTWGSEKLFF.

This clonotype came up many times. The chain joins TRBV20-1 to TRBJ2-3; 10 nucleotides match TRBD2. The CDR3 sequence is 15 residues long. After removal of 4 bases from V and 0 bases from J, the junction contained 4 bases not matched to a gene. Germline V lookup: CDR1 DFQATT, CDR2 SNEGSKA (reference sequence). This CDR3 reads CSAKGTSASTDTQYF. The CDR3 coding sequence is TGCAGTGCTAAAGGGACTAGCGCCAGCACAGATACGCAGTATTTT.

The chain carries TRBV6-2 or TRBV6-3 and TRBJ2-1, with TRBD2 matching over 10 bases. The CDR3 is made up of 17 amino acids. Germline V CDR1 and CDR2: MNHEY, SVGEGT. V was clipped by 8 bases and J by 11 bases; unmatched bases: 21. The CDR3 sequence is CASGRPVIAGGPFQQFF. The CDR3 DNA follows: TGTGCCAGCGGCCGCCCGGTGATAGCGGGAGGCCCCTTTCAGCAGTTCTTC.